This TCR beta chain derives from a study of regulatory T cells in long-lasting Graves disease. CDR3-region Arm-PCR and iRepertoire HTBI primers produced the TCR beta libraries. TCRdb re-called the multiplex PCR reads through MiXCR, storing one row per CDR3 protein. The data show around 250,000 distinct CDR3 sequences, approximately 20% seen once. This clonotype was seen at least ten times. Noted time point: newly diagnosed GD, antithyroid drugs for less than 3 months. Preparation of the TCR library used RNA extracted from PBMCs. Per germline, CDR1 SGHAT and CDR2 FQNNGV. The germline V and J ends were trimmed by 2 bases and 2 bases, with 16 bases remaining between them. This CDR3 comprises 16 residues.

This chain joins TRBV11-2 and TRBJ2-7, with a possible D match to TRBD1 (6 bases). This clonotype was sampled from a female donor with Graves disease. The specimen comprised peripheral blood mononuclear cells (PBMCs), sampled at new diagnosis, from a patient treated with antithyroid drugs. The CDR3 DNA follows: TGTGCCAGCAGCTTACCCCCGGGACAATCGACCTACGAGCAGTACTTC. Encoded protein: CASSLPPGQSTYEQYF.